One and the same sample provided the 22 T cell receptor beta chains below, sequenced in a study of CD8+ T cells in alopecia areata. RNA was isolated and reverse transcribed to cDNA, the sequencing template. Produced via immunoSEQ multiplex PCR; TCRdb's table is partial and in-frame only. Of 200,000 or so clones in the sample, about two fifths are singletons; the top ten hold 0.4% to 0.55%. Treatment of the sample: oral pan-JAK inhibitor, 5-10 mg twice daily. Sequenced here: CD4+ T cells sorted from blood, sampled between weeks 30 and 35, from a patient treated with tofacitinib. These receptors were obtained from a human donor with alopecia areata.

This clone was seen a handful of times. The V gene is TRBV9, the J gene TRBJ1-1; perhaps TRBD1 as D (5 bases). V was trimmed by 0 bases and J by 5 bases, leaving 14 bases between them. CDR1 and CDR2 from the germline V gene are SGDLS and YYNGEE. CDR3 size: 15 residues. The CDR3 bases are TGTGCCAGCAGCGTAGATCCCGCCGGGGCGACTGAAGCTTTCTTT. Translation: CASSVDPAGATEAFF.

This clone was counted a few times. The CDR3 nucleotides are TGCAGCGTCGCGACAGGGGTAGAGACCCAGTACTTC. Residues: CSVATGVETQYF. This rearrangement joins TRBV29-1 to TRBJ2-5, with 8 positions matching TRBD1. CDR3 size: 12 residues. Germline trimming cut 6 bases from V and 4 bases from J; bases unmatched to any gene: 4. CDR1 and CDR2 from the germline V gene are SQVTM and ANQGSEA.

The V call is TRBV6-1, the J call TRBJ2-1; no definite D call. The CDR3 extends over 15 amino acids. From germline, CDR1 is MNHNS and CDR2 SASEGT. V was shortened by 2 bases and J by 8 bases, with 16 bases between the two germline ends. CDR3 sequence reads: CASSETQARSDEQFF. The CDR3, as DNA: TGTGCCAGCAGTGAAACGCAGGCTCGGAGCGATGAGCAGTTCTTC.

The sample holds a few counts of this clone. The gene calls are TRBV4-2 and TRBJ1-1; D ambiguous. Germline V CDR1 and CDR2: LGHNA, YNFKEQ. The CDR3 has 13 amino acids. V dropped 0 bases and J dropped 10 bases, with 12 bases sitting between them. This CDR3 is CASSQDTRLRAFF. The CDR3, as DNA: TGTGCCAGCAGCCAAGATACCAGACTGAGAGCTTTCTTT.

The chain combines TRBV2 with TRBJ1-5, with 8 nucleotides matching TRBD1. From germline, CDR1 is SNHLY and CDR2 FYNNEI. Unmatched junction bases numbered 10, after V lost 6 bases and J lost 6 bases. The CDR3 loop spans 15 amino acids. The CDR3 region has the DNA TGTGCCAGCAGGCCCGACAGGGGAGGAAGTCAGCCCCAGCATTTT. It translates to CASRPDRGGSQPQHF.

This clone was found many times. The J gene is TRBJ2-2, the V gene TRBV23-1; TRBD1 might be the D (5 bases). TRBV23-1 is recorded as an ORF, its role being uncertain. V lost 0 bases, J lost 6 bases, and 11 bases lay in between. The CDR3 totals 15 residues. The CDR3 DNA reads TGCGCCAGCAGTCAATCGGACATCGCGGCCGGGGAGCTGTTTTTT. The encoded protein is CASSQSDIAAGELFF.

The J gene is TRBJ2-5, the V gene TRBV11-2, with D maybe TRBD2 (6 bases). There are 14 residues in the CDR3. Germline CDR1 reads SGHAT; CDR2 reads FQNNGV. The V end lost 5 bases, the J end lost 9 bases, and 19 bases lay between the germline ends. The CDR3 DNA reads TGTGCCAGCAGCCTCCACGGCGGGGTTCAGTCCCAGTACTTC. Translating gives CASSLHGGVQSQYF.

This chain links TRBV30 with TRBJ1-1; no definite D call. V shed 3 bases and J shed 1 base, with 15 bases lying between them. Germline V gene data show CDR1 as GTSNPN and CDR2 as SVGIG (reference sequence). The CDR3 is 15 residues long. The CDR3 spells CAWSGKIAGNTEAFF. The CDR3 DNA reads as TGTGCCTGGAGCGGAAAGATTGCCGGGAACACTGAAGCTTTCTTT.

This clone was detected a few times. The rearrangement joins TRBV29-1 to TRBJ2-1; D may be TRBD2 (6 bases). The germline V gene encodes CDR1 SQVTM and CDR2 ANQGSEA. V lost 4 bases, J lost 0 bases, and 10 bases lay in between. The CDR3 runs 14 residues. The CDR3 region is CSVARGGSYNEQFF. The CDR3 DNA reads TGCAGCGTTGCCCGGGGAGGCTCCTACAATGAGCAGTTCTTC.

This chain connects TRBV5-6 to TRBJ2-1, with a weak D call TRBD1 (6 bases). CDR1 and CDR2 (germline): SGHDT, YYEEEE. The CDR3 sequence is 14 residues long. Between the trimmed V and J ends, which lost 3 bases and 2 bases, there was a span of 9 bases. CDR3 loop: CASSYRVPYNEQFF. The CDR3 DNA reads TGTGCCAGCAGCTACAGGGTGCCCTACAATGAGCAGTTCTTC.

The chain employs TRBV29-1 and TRBJ2-1; TRBD1 matches 8 bases. The CDR3 runs to 11 residues. After removal of 6 bases from V and 9 bases from J, the junction contained 4 bases not matched to a gene. The V gene's germline CDR1 is SQVTM and CDR2 ANQGSEA. The CDR3 bases are TGCAGCGTAGACAGGGGACTTGAGCAGTTCTTC. Its protein is CSVDRGLEQFF.

This clone was recorded only once. V usage is TRBV4-1 and J usage is TRBJ2-5; a weak D match, TRBD2 (6 bases). The CDR3 spans 14 residues. From germline, CDR1 is MGHRA and CDR2 YSYEKL. The ends were cut back, 0 bases at V and 5 bases at J, with 10 bases in the middle. The CDR3 nucleotides read TGCGCCAGCAGCCAAGAAAGGGCGGGGGAGACCCAGTACTTC. It encodes CASSQERAGETQYF.

This clone occurred once. The chain is built from TRBV4-1 and TRBJ2-7, with 7 bases fitting TRBD1. Germline CDR1 reads MGHRA; CDR2 reads YSYEKL. This CDR3 contains 15 residues. The V gene end was trimmed by 3 bases and the J gene end by 0 bases; junction bases not matched to a gene: 5. This chain's CDR3 is CASSHSQGNSYEQYF. The CDR3 nucleotides are TGCGCCAGCAGCCATTCACAGGGGAACTCCTACGAGCAGTACTTC.

The chain combines TRBV4-1 with TRBJ2-5, with 8 bases aligning to TRBD2. J was trimmed by 0 bases and V by 1 base; bases with no gene match: 4. This CDR3 has 16 amino acids. Per the germline V gene, CDR1 is MGHRA and CDR2 is YSYEKL. CDR3 DNA sequence: TGCGCCAGCAGCCAAGGCAGTAGCGGGAACCAAGAGACCCAGTACTTC. Its translation: CASSQGSSGNQETQYF.

This clone was picked up many times. This chain joins TRBV7-3 and TRBJ1-5; possible D gene TRBD1, 6 bases. Germline V lookup: CDR1 SGHTA, CDR2 FQGTGA. The CDR3 has 13 amino acids. V gave up 2 bases and J gave up 11 bases, with 13 bases separating them. CDR3 region: CASSLDEGGTQHF. The CDR3, as DNA: TGTGCCAGCAGCTTAGATGAAGGGGGGACCCAGCATTTT.

The chain carries TRBV5-4 and TRBJ2-5; 7 positions agree with TRBD2. V dropped 1 base and J dropped 5; count of bases not matched to a gene: 2. The CDR3 contains 13 residues. CDR1 and CDR2 from the germline V gene are SGHNT and YYREEE (reference sequence). Here the CDR3 DNA reads TGTGCCAGCAGCTTGCGGGAGGTTGAGACCCAGTACTTC. This translates into CASSLREVETQYF.

The chain joins TRBV5-4 to TRBJ2-1; TRBD2 matches at 15 bases. In germline, CDR1 is SGHNT, CDR2 YYREEE (reference sequence). This CDR3 region has 15 residues. Trimming at V came to 2 bases and at J to 7 bases, leaving 1 base not matched to a gene. CDR3 residues: CASSFGLAGGNEQFF. In DNA form, the CDR3 reads TGTGCCAGCAGCTTTGGACTAGCGGGGGGGAATGAGCAGTTCTTC.

This chain joins TRBV10-2 and TRBJ1-4, with TRBD1 matching 9 bases. The CDR3 has 15 amino acids. With 4 bases clipped from V and 5 bases from J, the junction kept 5 bases outside the gene matches. Germline lookup yields CDR1 WSHSY and CDR2 SAAADI. In nucleotides, the CDR3 is TGCGCCAGCAGTGGGAGCGGGACAGGGAATGAAAAACTGTTTTTT. The encoded protein is CASSGSGTGNEKLFF.

This clone has more than one count but fewer than ten. V and J are TRBV5-4 and TRBJ2-1, with D hard to call. Trimming took 2 bases from V and 13 from J, leaving 10 bases between them. The CDR3 is 11 residues long. CDR1 is SGHNT, CDR2 YYREEE, per germline (reference sequence). The CDR3 sequence is CASSLEFDQFF. The DNA for the CDR3 is TGTGCCAGCAGCTTAGAGTTTGATCAGTTCTTC. Full variable domain (missing parts from reference TRBV5-4 and TRBJ2-1): ETGVTQSPTHLIKTRGQQVTLRCSSQSGHNTVSWYQQALGQGPQFIFQYYREEENGRGNFPPRFSGLQFPNYSSELNVNALELDDSALYLCASSLEFDQFFGPGTRLTVL.

Regarding this clone: Other DNA sequences in the same sample also yield this CDR3. The CDR3 nucleotides are TGCAGTGCTAGAGAAGAGACCCAGTACTTC. Translation gives CSAREETQYF. The gene calls are TRBV20-1 and TRBJ2-5; D unclear. The germline V gene encodes CDR1 DFQATT and CDR2 SNEGSKA (reference sequence). The V end was cut by 0 bases, the J end by 4 bases, with 0 bases between. This CDR3 spans 10 amino acids.

The table lists this clone with many counts. CDR3 amino acids: CASHRTSYAYNEQFF. CDR3 coding DNA: TGTGCCAGCCACAGGACTAGTTACGCCTACAATGAGCAGTTCTTC. The V and J genes are TRBV2 and TRBJ2-1; 7 bases are a match to TRBD2. J was trimmed by 2 bases and V by 8 bases; bases with no gene match: 9. CDR1 and CDR2 (germline): SNHLY, FYNNEI. This CDR3 region has 15 residues. The whole variable domain, remainder taken from reference TRBV2 and TRBJ2-1, is EPEVTQTPSHQVTQMGQEVILRCVPISNHLYFYWYRQILGQKVEFLVSFYNNEISEKSEIFDDQFSVERPDGSNFTLKIRSTKLEDSAMYFCASHRTSYAYNEQFFGPGTRLTVL.

This clone was counted only a few times. The chain employs TRBV25-1 and TRBJ2-5; TRBD1 might be the D (5 bases). Germline CDR1 reads MGHDK; CDR2 reads SYGVNS. The V end was cut by 2 bases, the J end by 2 bases, with 12 bases between. The CDR3 totals 15 residues. Here the CDR3 reads CASSEGAGLQETQYF. The CDR3 bases are TGTGCCAGCAGTGAAGGGGCCGGGTTACAAGAGACCCAGTACTTC.